This is a list of T cell receptor beta chains from one sample in a study of blood T cell repertoires in COVID-19. The assay was immunoSEQ multiplex PCR, and TCRdb's table has in-frame clones only and misses some. The sample lists roughly 280,000 clones, 86% occurring once. Sequencing was done on a sample of peripheral blood. The origin of the receptors is a man in his forties with active or convalescent COVID-19. The CDR3 runs from the conserved cysteine through the conserved F or W. Fields, in order: J gene, D gene, clone size, V gene, CDR3 protein, CDR3 DNA. The D gene is left open where the match is weak. A clone size is listed for some rows: how often the clone was seen (once, few, many), or a class if it is expanded.

J gene: TRBJ2-7; D gene: .; clone size: .; V gene: TRBV5-6; CDR3 protein: CASSLSAVPYEQYF; CDR3 DNA: TGTGCCAGCAGCTTGTCTGCGGTTCCCTACGAGCAGTACTTC
J gene: TRBJ2-3; D gene: TRBD2; clone size: .; V gene: TRBV6-1; CDR3 protein: CASSEPPSAGVRDTQYF; CDR3 DNA: TGTGCCAGCAGTGAACCCCCCTCCGCGGGAGTTAGGGATACGCAGTATTTT
J gene: TRBJ2-7; D gene: TRBD1; clone size: .; V gene: TRBV5-6; CDR3 protein: CASSSGDSSYEQYF; CDR3 DNA: TGTGCCAGCAGCTCCGGGGACAGCTCCTACGAGCAGTACTTC
J gene: TRBJ2-7; D gene: .; clone size: .; V gene: TRBV10-3; CDR3 protein: CAISETSYEQYF; CDR3 DNA: TGTGCCATCAGTGAGACAAGCTACGAGCAGTACTTC
J gene: TRBJ1-4; D gene: TRBD1; clone size: .; V gene: TRBV18; CDR3 protein: CASSPGQNEKLFF; CDR3 DNA: TGTGCCAGCTCACCGGGACAGAATGAAAAACTGTTTTTT
J gene: TRBJ2-7; D gene: TRBD1; clone size: few; V gene: TRBV5-4; CDR3 protein: CASSLGAPGQYYEQYF; CDR3 DNA: TGTGCCAGCAGCTTGGGGGCTCCGGGACAGTACTACGAGCAGTACTTC
J gene: TRBJ1-6; D gene: TRBD1; clone size: .; V gene: TRBV2; CDR3 protein: CASSGGQGHSPLHF; CDR3 DNA: TGTGCCAGCAGTGGGGGACAGGGTCATTCACCCCTCCACTTT
J gene: TRBJ2-7; D gene: .; clone size: many; V gene: TRBV27; CDR3 protein: CASRPLRTSYEQYF; CDR3 DNA: TGTGCCAGCAGACCTTTACGAACCAGCTACGAGCAGTACTTC
J gene: TRBJ2-3; D gene: .; clone size: .; V gene: TRBV11-3; CDR3 protein: CASDLGSSGTDTQYF; CDR3 DNA: TGTGCCTCGGACCTCGGGTCTAGCGGCACAGATACGCAGTATTTT
J gene: TRBJ2-7; D gene: .; clone size: once; V gene: TRBV10-1; CDR3 protein: CASIREASRRVSSYEQYF; CDR3 DNA: TGCGCCAGCATTCGAGAAGCATCTAGACGGGTTAGCTCCTACGAGCAGTACTTC
J gene: TRBJ2-1; D gene: TRBD1; clone size: .; V gene: TRBV9; CDR3 protein: CASSALTGVEQFF; CDR3 DNA: TGTGCCAGCAGCGCCCTGACAGGGGTTGAGCAGTTCTTC
J gene: TRBJ2-7; D gene: .; clone size: .; V gene: TRBV28; CDR3 protein: CASSLQAYEQYF; CDR3 DNA: TGTGCCAGCAGTCTCCAGGCTTACGAGCAGTACTTC
J gene: TRBJ2-5; D gene: TRBD1; clone size: .; V gene: TRBV7-3; CDR3 protein: CASSTYPSTGFETQYF; CDR3 DNA: TGTGCCAGCAGCACATACCCCTCGACAGGGTTCGAGACCCAGTACTTC
J gene: TRBJ1-1; D gene: .; clone size: .; V gene: TRBV12-3/TRBV12-4; CDR3 protein: CASSPPMNTEAFF; CDR3 DNA: TGTGCCAGCAGCCCCCCTATGAACACTGAAGCTTTCTTT
J gene: TRBJ2-4; D gene: TRBD1; clone size: .; V gene: TRBV23-1; CDR3 protein: CASSQDRENIQYF; CDR3 DNA: TGCGCCAGCAGTCAGGACAGGGAAAACATTCAGTACTTC
J gene: TRBJ1-1; D gene: TRBD1; clone size: few; V gene: TRBV28; CDR3 protein: CASSRQTGGRTEAFF; CDR3 DNA: TGTGCCAGCAGTCGCCAGACAGGGGGTAGAACTGAAGCTTTCTTT